The 8 T cell receptor beta chains below come from one sample, sequenced in a study of siplizumab effects on memory and regulatory T cells (dated by TCRdb to between 2018 and 2020). Library preparation used the immunoSEQ multiplex PCR assay. TCRdb's version of the immuneACCESS table is confined to in-frame rearrangements and falls short of the full clone set. An unresolved V gene accounts for under half of the shortfall where checked; the remainder is of unknown origin. The sample table records under 100,000 clones; around 94% of these occur just once. The ten biggest clones cover 1% to 1.5% of the sample. Material for sequencing was non-Treg CD4+ T cells sorted from blood. Sample cell subset or site, as interpreted from the label and publication: FACS-sorted unstimulated CD4+ non-regulatory T cells. These receptors all stem from a human donor in good health.

The chain carries TRBV2 and TRBJ2-1, with 8 bases aligning to TRBD2. V was clipped by 6 bases and J by 7 bases; unmatched bases: 11. CDR3 size: 15 residues. Germline V gene data show CDR1 as SNHLY and CDR2 as FYNNEI. CDR3 DNA sequence: TGTGCCAGCAGGGCTGACAGCGGGAGTTTTAATGAGCAGTTCTTC. This encodes CASRADSGSFNEQFF.

The chain couples TRBV2 to TRBJ2-7; a weak D match, TRBD1 (6 bases). This CDR3 contains 14 residues. V was pared by 6 bases and J by 6 bases, with 18 bases between. Germline values: CDR1 SNHLY, CDR2 FYNNEI. Here the CDR3 reads CASRTGTSAAEQYF. The CDR3 region has the DNA TGTGCCAGCAGAACCGGGACAAGTGCGGCCGAGCAGTACTTC.

The CDR3 loop is CAWDQTRTSGRAMNTGELFF. In nucleotides, the CDR3 is TGTGCCTGGGACCAAACTCGGACTAGCGGGAGGGCCATGAACACCGGGGAGCTGTTTTTT. V gene TRBV30 combines with J gene TRBJ2-2; TRBD2 agrees at 15 bases. The CDR3 loop spans 20 amino acids. The V and J ends lost 5 bases and 1 base, in that order; junction bases with no gene match: 14. CDR1 is GTSNPN, CDR2 SVGIG, per germline (reference sequence). The complete variable domain, with remaining parts taken from reference TRBV30 and TRBJ2-2, reads SQTIHQWPATLVQPVGSPLSLECTVEGTSNPNLYWYRQAAGRGLQLLFYSVGIGQISSEVPQNLSASRPQDRQFILSSKKLLLSDSGFYLCAWDQTRTSGRAMNTGELFFGEGSRLTVL.

V and J are TRBV19 and TRBJ2-1; TRBD1 aligns across 9 bases. Germline V gives CDR1 LNHDA, CDR2 SQIVND (reference sequence). The CDR3 runs 15 residues. V lost 4 bases and J lost 3; bases outside the gene matches: 4. The CDR3 region has the DNA TGTGCCAGTAGTACGGGACAGGGAATCTACAATGAGCAGTTCTTC. This codes for CASSTGQGIYNEQFF.

The gene calls are TRBV7-8 and TRBJ2-1; 7 bases are a match to TRBD2. Trimming cost V 3 bases and J 6 bases; bases outside gene matches: 17. CDR1 SGHVS and CDR2 FQNEAQ come from the germline V gene. This CDR3 has 18 amino acids. The CDR3 region is CASSFSPPSGQRVNEQFF. CDR3 DNA sequence: TGTGCCAGCAGCTTCTCACCCCCTAGCGGCCAAAGGGTCAATGAGCAGTTCTTC.

The rearrangement joins TRBV5-5 to TRBJ2-1, with no clear D. CDR3 size: 14 residues. Germline V gene lookup returns CDR1 SGHKS and CDR2 YYEKEE (reference sequence). Trimming removed 6 bases at V and 1 base at J, with 11 bases between. The CDR3 is CASMLVGSYNEQFF. CDR3 sequence (DNA): TGTGCCAGCATGTTAGTAGGGTCCTACAATGAGCAGTTCTTC.

The gene calls are TRBV5-8 and TRBJ2-3, with TRBD2 matching 7 bases. V was pared by 0 bases and J by 0 bases, with 4 bases of the junction left unmatched. The CDR3 length is 16 residues. Germline V gives CDR1 SGHTS, CDR2 YDEGEE. CDR3 coding DNA: TGTGCCAGCAGCTTGGGACTAGCTTGGAGCACAGATACGCAGTATTTT. Its protein is CASSLGLAWSTDTQYF.

The gene calls are TRBV9 and TRBJ2-1, with 12 bases identical to TRBD2. V shed 4 bases and J 6 bases; nucleotides not matched to a gene: 5. Germline lookup yields CDR1 SGDLS and CDR2 YYNGEE. The CDR3 consists of 15 residues. The CDR3 here is CASSPGLAGRNEQFF. The CDR3 coding sequence is TGTGCCAGCAGCCCCGGACTAGCGGGACGCAATGAGCAGTTCTTC.